A single sample is the source of the 5 T cell receptor beta chains below, sequenced in a study of T cells expressing NK-cell markers. TCRdb re-called the 5' RACE reads and catalogs CDR3 proteins one per entry, DNA excluded. The ten most abundant clones cover over 20% of a sample with roughly 180,000 distinct CDR3 sequences. Sequenced material: blood T cells: a sorted CD56 or NKG2C T cell subset, CD4+ or CD8+ T cells, or bulk PBMC T cells (not recorded which). The source is a man aged 18-75 years in good health.

The V and J genes are TRBV4-1 and TRBJ2-2; TCRdb proposes TRBD1, but this gene call is untestable without DNA. Per the germline V gene, CDR1 is MGHRA and CDR2 is YSYEKL. This CDR3 region has 14 residues. CDR3 protein: CASSQVGGTGELFF.

The chain recombines TRBV6-5 with TRBJ2-2; TCRdb calls TRBD2, which cannot be checked without DNA. Germline CDR1 reads MNHEY; CDR2 reads SVGAGI. This CDR3 has 16 amino acids. This CDR3 is CASSSLPTSNTGELFF.

The chain has TRBV4-2 and TRBJ2-3; TCRdb's D call of TRBD1 is untestable without DNA. Germline loops: CDR1 LGHNA, CDR2 YNFKEQ. CDR3 length: 15 residues. This chain's CDR3 is CASSLAGGPTDTQYF.

CDR3 loop: CASSEGGVFHTDTQYF. The chain is built from TRBV6-4 and TRBJ2-3; TCRdb indicates TRBD1, and absent DNA this call remains unverified. This CDR3 is 16 amino acids long. Germline CDR1 reads MRHNA; CDR2 reads SNTAGT.

V is TRBV11-3 and J is TRBJ2-2. The germline V gene has CDR1 SGHNT and CDR2 YENEEA. The CDR3 contains 14 residues. The CDR3 spells CASSSRLRPGELFF.